These 31 T cell receptor beta chains were all obtained from the same sample, sequenced in a study of T cells in Graves' hyperthyroidism and ophthalmopathy. Amplification of TCR beta CDR3 regions used RNA as the template. TCR CDR3 regions were first amplified by RT-PCR with HTBI primers. TCRdb used MiXCR to reprocess the multiplex PCR reads, holding one entry per CDR3 protein. The sample comprises over 500,000 distinct CDR3 sequences, about 15% of which are singletons, and approximately 14% rests with the top ten. Material for sequencing was blood. These receptors all come from a woman in her thirties or forties with Graves' hyperthyroidism.

This clonotype was seen at least ten times. V usage is TRBV2 and J usage is TRBJ1-1; D is undetermined. This CDR3 is 14 amino acids long. The V gene's germline CDR1 is SNHLY and CDR2 FYNNEI. Trimming stripped 0 bases from V and 0 bases from J, with 5 bases between. In nucleotides, the CDR3 is TGTGCCAGCAGTGAAGCCGATTTGAACACTGAAGCTTTCTTT. It codes for CASSEADLNTEAFF.

This clonotype was counted ten times or more. The chain carries TRBV2 and TRBJ1-5; D perhaps matches TRBD1 (5 bases). Germline V gives CDR1 SNHLY, CDR2 FYNNEI. This CDR3 region has 15 residues. Trimming removed 6 bases from V and 4 bases from J, with 16 bases in between. Here the CDR3 reads CASRRDLGPNQPQHF. CDR3 in DNA: TGTGCCAGCAGGAGGGACCTAGGTCCTAATCAGCCCCAGCATTTT. The whole variable domain, filled in from reference TRBV2 and TRBJ1-5, reads EPEVTQTPSHQVTQMGQEVILRCVPISNHLYFYWYRQILGQKVEFLVSFYNNEISEKSEIFDDQFSVERPDGSNFTLKIRSTKLEDSAMYFCASRRDLGPNQPQHFGDGTRLSIL.

In this sample, this clonotype turned up a few times. The V gene is TRBV3-1, the J gene TRBJ2-1; the D is unclear. Germline CDR1 LGHDT, CDR2 YNNKEL (reference sequence). Trimming cost V 3 bases and J 5 bases, with 8 bases left between them. CDR3 size: 13 residues. The CDR3 DNA reads TGTGCCAGCAGCCATGAGAAAGACAATGAGCAGTTCTTC. Translated: CASSHEKDNEQFF.

This clonotype was observed many times. This rearrangement joins TRBV4-1 to TRBJ2-5, with D maybe TRBD2 (6 bases). Germline loops: CDR1 MGHRA, CDR2 YSYEKL. The CDR3 sequence is 14 residues long. V was cut by 2 bases and J by 5 bases, with 12 bases left in between. The CDR3 bases are TGCGCCAGCAGCCAACCAACCGCGGGGGAGACCCAGTACTTC. Its protein product is CASSQPTAGETQYF.

The chain combines TRBV30 with TRBJ2-7, with 10 bases matching TRBD1. The trim removed 1 base at V and 3 bases at J, leaving 18 bases unmatched. Germline V gives CDR1 GTSNPN, CDR2 SVGIG (reference sequence). CDR3 length: 19 amino acids. This CDR3 reads CAWSGPTGGSAAWNYEQYF. The CDR3 DNA sequence: TGTGCCTGGAGTGGCCCGACAGGGGGCAGCGCGGCATGGAACTACGAGCAGTACTTC.

This clonotype was observed at least ten times. V gene TRBV3-1 combines with J gene TRBJ2-1; 10 bases line up with TRBD2. CDR1 and CDR2 (germline): LGHDT, YNNKEL (reference sequence). Trimming removed 7 bases from V and 7 bases from J; junction bases left unmatched: 10. This CDR3 has 15 amino acids. This CDR3 is CASISSAGGRNEQFF. The CDR3 DNA follows: TGTGCCAGCATATCTTCAGCGGGAGGGAGGAATGAGCAGTTCTTC.

The chain recombines TRBV20-1 with TRBJ2-1; 7 nucleotides line up with TRBD2. The CDR3 totals 15 residues. CDR1 is DFQATT and CDR2 is SNEGSKA in the germline V gene (reference sequence). V was pared by 0 bases and J by 7 bases, with 9 bases of the junction left unmatched. CDR3 nucleotides: TGCAGTGCTAGAGAGACTAGCAGGATGGCGAATGAGCAGTTCTTC. It yields the protein CSARETSRMANEQFF.

This clonotype was seen repeatedly, ten times or more. The chain links TRBV20-1 to TRBJ1-5; possibly TRBD1 for D (6 bases). From germline, CDR1 is DFQATT and CDR2 SNEGSKA (reference sequence). This CDR3 contains 16 residues. Trimming cost V 2 bases and J 2 bases, with 16 bases left between them. The CDR3: CSARSSRGMGNQPQHF. DNA of the CDR3: TGCAGTGCTAGATCCTCCAGGGGAATGGGCAATCAGCCCCAGCATTTT.

This clonotype turned up a few times. The chain is built from TRBV5-1 and TRBJ1-1, with TRBD1 identical over 7 bases. The CDR3 runs 16 residues. Germline V gene sequence: CDR1 SGHRS, CDR2 YFSETQ. V lost 2 bases to trimming and J lost 0 bases; unmatched junction nucleotides: 7. DNA for the CDR3: TGCGCCAGCAGCTTAGACAGGGTCTTGATGAACACTGAAGCTTTCTTT. Protein: CASSLDRVLMNTEAFF.

The table lists this clonotype with a few counts. The chain carries TRBV27 and TRBJ2-2; 7 positions match TRBD2. V trimming: 3 bases; J trimming: 0 bases; junction bases outside the gene matches: 1. This CDR3 is built from 15 residues. CDR1 is MNHEY and CDR2 is SMNVEV in the germline V gene (reference sequence). The CDR3 protein is CASSFGLANTGELFF. CDR3 DNA: TGTGCCAGCAGTTTCGGACTAGCGAACACCGGGGAGCTGTTTTTT.

This clonotype came up once. A much more abundant neighbour one base away suggests this may be a read error. V and J are TRBV28 and TRBJ1-5; no firm D call. The CDR3 runs to 14 residues. V was clipped by 3 bases and J by 2 bases, with 8 bases between them. Germline-derived CDR1 and CDR2 are MDHEN and SYDVKM. CDR3 protein: CASSFRPGNQPQHF. The CDR3 nucleotides read TGTGCCAGCAGTTTTCGGCCTGGCAATCAGCCCCAGCATTTT.

The gene calls are TRBV24-1 and TRBJ2-2; D might be TRBD1 or TRBD2, each matching 6 bases. CDR3 length: 16 amino acids. V lost 3 bases, J lost 5 bases, and 15 bases lay in between. Germline CDR1 is KGHDR and CDR2 is SFDVKD. The DNA for the CDR3 is TGTGCCACCAGTGATCCGCATGGGGGGCGGACCGGGGAGCTGTTTTTT. Amino acids: CATSDPHGGRTGELFF.

In this sample, this clonotype turned up many times. The CDR3 sequence: CASSAGLAGGPSYNEQFF. DNA for the CDR3: TGCGCCAGCAGCGCGGGACTAGCGGGAGGGCCTTCCTACAATGAGCAGTTCTTC. This sequence joins TRBV5-1 and TRBJ2-1, with 16 bases that match TRBD2. The J segment lost 1 base and the V segment lost 4 bases, leaving 5 bases of the junction unmatched. Germline CDR1 and CDR2: SGHRS and YFSETQ. The CDR3 consists of 18 residues. The entire variable domain, with the rest obtained from reference TRBV5-1 and TRBJ2-1, is as follows: KAGVTQTPRYLIKTRGQQVTLSCSPISGHRSVSWYQQTPGQGLQFLFEYFSETQRNKGNFPGRFSGRQFSNSRSEMNVSTLELGDSALYLCASSAGLAGGPSYNEQFFGPGTRLTVL.

This clonotype has ten or more counts. The chain carries TRBV18 and TRBJ2-7; D is ambiguous. This CDR3 has 14 amino acids. Germline V gene data show CDR1 as KGHSH and CDR2 as LQKENI. Deletions cut 0 bases from V and 5 bases from J, with 11 bases between. The CDR3 protein is CASSPPGRGNEQYF. For the CDR3, the DNA is TGTGCCAGCTCACCACCTGGGCGAGGCAACGAGCAGTACTTC.

This chain uses TRBV7-9 with TRBJ1-5; no clear D gene. CDR3 length: 14 amino acids. Germline CDR1 and CDR2: SEHNR and FQNEAQ (reference sequence). V lost 1 base to trimming and J lost 4 bases, with 8 bases between them. CDR3 nucleotides: TGTGCCAGCAGCTTAGGCCTTTCTAATCAGCCCCAGCATTTT. Amino acids: CASSLGLSNQPQHF.

This clonotype was counted many times. The rearrangement joins TRBV6-1 to TRBJ1-5; D is uncertain. In germline, CDR1 is MNHNS, CDR2 SASEGT. Trimming took off 11 bases at V and 3 bases at J, with 14 bases between the two ends. The CDR3 sequence is 13 residues long. The CDR3 sequence is CAGGPGLNQPQHF. CDR3 DNA: TGTGCCGGTGGACCGGGTCTCAATCAGCCCCAGCATTTT.

This clonotype was observed a handful of times. The rearrangement joins TRBV6-1 to TRBJ2-2; TRBD1 aligns across 7 bases. Germline assignment: CDR1 MNHNS and CDR2 SASEGT. The CDR3 spans 16 residues. After removal of 1 base from V and 4 bases from J, the junction contained 6 bases not matched to a gene. The CDR3 DNA reads TGTGCCAGCAGTGAAGAACAGGGGTACGGCACCGGGGAGCTGTTTTTT. Translated: CASSEEQGYGTGELFF.

In the case of this clonotype: Mismatch with germline at one junction end may stem from a read error. The gene calls are TRBV12-3 or TRBV12-4 and TRBJ2-7; 9 bases are shared with TRBD2. The CDR3 is 17 amino acids. The CDR3 region has the DNA TGTGCCAGCAGTTTAGTCGGTCTAGCGGGAATCGGCTACGAGCAGTGCTTC. Translating it yields CASSLVGLAGIGYEQCF.

The V call is TRBV19, the J call TRBJ2-7; D could derive from TRBD1 or TRBD2 (5 bases each). The CDR3 contains 15 residues. Germline CDR1 LNHDA, CDR2 SQIVND (reference sequence). Trimming removed 1 base at V and 3 bases at J, with 13 bases between. The CDR3: CASSIASREHYEQYF. In DNA form, the CDR3 reads TGTGCCAGTAGTATAGCTTCCAGGGAGCACTACGAGCAGTACTTC.

This clonotype was found many times. V usage is TRBV4-1 and J usage is TRBJ2-7; a weak D match, TRBD1 (5 bases). V lost 1 base and J 3 bases, leaving 10 bases between the germline ends. Germline values: CDR1 MGHRA, CDR2 YSYEKL. CDR3 length: 14 residues. CDR3 sequence (DNA): TGCGCCAGCAGCCAAGGACAGTCGATCTACGAGCAGTACTTC. It codes for CASSQGQSIYEQYF.

There are many counts of this clonotype. The chain links TRBV5-1 to TRBJ2-1; 7 nucleotides match TRBD1. Germline loops: CDR1 SGHRS, CDR2 YFSETQ. This CDR3 spans 15 amino acids. V shed 0 bases, J shed 5 bases, and the junction held 5 bases outside the gene matches. The DNA for the CDR3 is TGCGCCAGCAGCTTGGCACAGGGGAGACACAATGAGCAGTTCTTC. Its translation is CASSLAQGRHNEQFF.

The gene calls are TRBV29-1 and TRBJ2-2; no definite D call. Germline CDR1 reads SQVTM; CDR2 reads ANQGSEA. The ends were cut back, 6 bases at V and 1 base at J, with 9 bases in the middle. The CDR3 extends over 13 amino acids. The CDR3 sequence: CSVDGQNTGELFF. The DNA of the CDR3 is TGCAGCGTGGACGGTCAGAACACCGGGGAGCTGTTTTTT.

The chain carries TRBV6-2 or TRBV6-3 and TRBJ2-1, with 7 bases aligning to TRBD1. CDR1 and CDR2 from the germline V gene are MNHEY and SVGEGT. The J segment lost 7 bases and the V segment lost 5 bases, leaving 11 bases of the junction unmatched. The CDR3 is 15 amino acids. CDR3 amino acids: CASSARTGQDNEQFF. CDR3 sequence (DNA): TGTGCCAGCAGTGCCCGGACAGGTCAGGATAATGAGCAGTTCTTC.

Remarks on this clonotype: A much larger clone differs by one base, so this may be a read error. The gene calls are TRBV28 and TRBJ2-1; D is perhaps TRBD2 (6 bases). The CDR3 consists of 19 residues. The germline gives CDR1 MDHEN, CDR2 SYDVKM. V was cut by 3 bases and J by 8 bases, with 29 bases left in between. The chain's CDR3 is CASSFLAEGPKGLSDEQFF. The DNA of the CDR3 is TGTGCCAGCAGTTTTTTAGCGGAAGGGCCCAAAGGACTTTCCGATGAGCAGTTCTTC. The whole variable domain, filled in from reference TRBV28 and TRBJ2-1, reads DVKVTQSSRYLVKRTGEKVFLECVQDMDHENMFWYRQDPGLGLRLIYFSYDVKMKEKGDIPEGYSVSREKKERFSLILESASTNQTSMYLCASSFLAEGPKGLSDEQFFGPGTRLTVL.

This clonotype has more than one count but fewer than ten. The chain combines TRBV27 with TRBJ2-1; weak D call: TRBD2 (6 bases). Trimming removed 7 bases at V and 4 bases at J, with 14 bases between. CDR1 is MNHEY and CDR2 is SMNVEV in the germline V gene (reference sequence). The CDR3 covers 14 residues. Here the CDR3 DNA reads TGTGCCAGCATGGTGGGGGGAGAGTACAATGAGCAGTTCTTC. Amino acids: CASMVGGEYNEQFF.

This clonotype was counted ten times or more. This rearrangement joins TRBV11-2 to TRBJ1-5; D ambiguous. In germline, CDR1 is SGHAT, CDR2 FQNNGV. CDR3 length equals 15 residues. The V and J ends lost 5 bases and 2 bases respectively, with 13 bases between them. The CDR3 DNA follows: TGTGCCAGCAGCCCTTCCGGGGTGGGCAATCAGCCCCAGCATTTT. Amino acid sequence: CASSPSGVGNQPQHF.

This clonotype was found many times. The chain uses TRBV6-1 and TRBJ1-1; D is uncertain. Germline V gene sequence: CDR1 MNHNS, CDR2 SASEGT. The CDR3 is 15 amino acids. Trimming left V 3 bases short and J 0 bases short, with 11 bases between. Here the CDR3 reads CASSDLVSMNTEAFF. CDR3 DNA sequence: TGTGCCAGCAGTGACTTGGTCAGTATGAACACTGAAGCTTTCTTT.

This clonotype occurred many times. The chain joins TRBV3-1 to TRBJ2-7; D not certain. The V gene lost 6 bases and the J gene lost 3 bases, with 18 bases spanning the gap. Germline V gene sequence: CDR1 LGHDT, CDR2 YNNKEL (reference sequence). The CDR3 consists of 15 residues. The DNA for the CDR3 is TGTGCCAGCAGTCCACCTAACCTGAGGATCTACGAGCAGTACTTC. This encodes CASSPPNLRIYEQYF.

This clonotype was found a few times. The chain recombines TRBV4-1 with TRBJ2-3; D unclear. Trimming shortened V by 0 bases and J by 1 base, and 14 bases separated the two germline ends. The CDR3 consists of 17 residues. CDR1 is MGHRA and CDR2 is YSYEKL in the germline V gene. CDR3 DNA: TGCGCCAGCAGCCAAGATTCTTTTGACGGTCGCACAGATACGCAGTATTTT. It specifies CASSQDSFDGRTDTQYF.

This clonotype was counted ten times or more. The chain carries TRBV28 and TRBJ2-3; no definite D call. Germline V gene data show CDR1 as MDHEN and CDR2 as SYDVKM. Trimming pared 3 bases from V and 4 bases from J, leaving 11 bases between. The CDR3 runs 14 residues. CDR3 sequence reads: CASSLEGFADTQYF. The CDR3 region has the DNA TGTGCCAGCAGTTTGGAAGGGTTTGCAGATACGCAGTATTTT.

J is TRBJ2-3 and V is TRBV20-1, with a weak D call TRBD2 (6 bases). CDR3 length equals 16 residues. V shed 0 bases and J shed 0 bases, with 13 bases lying between them. CDR1 DFQATT and CDR2 SNEGSKA come from the germline V gene (reference sequence). The DNA for the CDR3 is TGCAGTGCTAGAGATCTCAAGGACTATAGCACAGATACGCAGTATTTT. The encoded protein is CSARDLKDYSTDTQYF.